Each of the 25 T cell receptor beta chains below was sequenced from the same sample in a study of T-cell memory formation after mild COVID-19. TCRdb ran MiXCR on the 5' RACE reads and lists one entry per CDR3 protein. The sample holds about 260,000 distinct CDR3 sequences, roughly 17% seen once. The sequencing input was PBMCs or a T cell subset sorted from them (not recorded which). Receptors were obtained from a man aged 18-30 years who had mild COVID-19 (a few samples of this study predate the infection). Cell type and time point are not known.

This clonotype was detected a few times. The V and J genes are TRBV3-1 and TRBJ2-3; 10 bases are shared with TRBD2. After removal of 1 base from V and 4 bases from J, the junction contained 5 bases not matched to a gene. Germline CDR1 and CDR2: LGHDT and YNNKEL (reference sequence). CDR3 size: 16 residues. The CDR3 region has the DNA TGTGCCAGCAGCCAAGGAGCTAGCGGGGGATCAGATACGCAGTATTTT. Translating gives CASSQGASGGSDTQYF.

V is TRBV15 and J is TRBJ1-3; no firm D call. CDR1 and CDR2 (germline): LNHNV, YYDKDF (reference sequence). Trimming shortened V by 0 bases and J by 1 base, and 7 bases separated the two germline ends. The CDR3 spans 15 residues. In DNA, the CDR3 is TGTGCCACCAGCAGAGATCTGGGTTCTGGAAACACCATATATTTT. The encoded protein is CATSRDLGSGNTIYF. The full variable domain, in which reference TRBV15 and TRBJ1-3 provide the parts outside the CDR3, is DAMVIQNPRYQVTQFGKPVTLSCSQTLNHNVMYWYQQKSSQAPKLLFHYYDKDFNNEADTPDNFQSRRPNTSFCFLDIRSPGLGDTAMYLCATSRDLGSGNTIYFGEGSWLTVV.

This clonotype was recorded a few times. This sequence joins TRBV20-1 and TRBJ1-3, with a possible D match to TRBD1 (6 bases). The V gene's germline CDR1 is DFQATT and CDR2 SNEGSKA (reference sequence). The ends were cut back, 6 bases at V and 0 bases at J, with 12 bases in the middle. The CDR3 sequence is 14 residues long. The chain's CDR3 is CSAPDRSSGNTIYF. The CDR3 DNA is TGCAGTGCCCCTGACAGGAGCTCTGGAAACACCATATATTTT.

This clonotype was found a few times. V and J are TRBV12-3 or TRBV12-4 and TRBJ1-4; D is possibly TRBD1 (5 bases). CDR3 size: 14 residues. The V gene lost 3 bases and the J gene lost 8 bases, with 13 bases spanning the gap. The CDR3, as DNA: TGTGCCAGCAGTTTTCTAGGGGCGAGGGAAAAACTGTTTTTT. Its protein is CASSFLGAREKLFF.

This clonotype was observed a few times. The rearrangement links TRBV7-9 to TRBJ2-3; 10 bases agree with TRBD2. CDR3 length: 19 amino acids. The junction had 18 bases not matched to a gene; V was cut back by 5 bases and J by 4 bases. Germline assignment: CDR1 SEHNR and CDR2 FQNEAQ (reference sequence). The CDR3 sequence: CASSRRTVAGGRYADTQYF. DNA of the CDR3: TGTGCCAGCAGCCGCCGGACGGTAGCGGGGGGAAGATACGCAGATACGCAGTATTTT.

This chain uses TRBV20-1 with TRBJ2-5, with D perhaps matching TRBD2 (6 bases). V was cut by 7 bases and J by 4 bases, with 10 bases left in between. The CDR3 length is 11 residues. Germline V gene sequence: CDR1 DFQATT, CDR2 SNEGSKA (reference sequence). CDR3 sequence (DNA): TGCAGTGGCGGGACGTTAGAGACCCAGTACTTC. Its translation is CSGGTLETQYF.

V and J are TRBV6-2 or TRBV6-3 and TRBJ1-1; the D gene is possibly TRBD1 (5 bases). The CDR3 contains 14 residues. The V end lost 2 bases, the J end lost 4 bases, and 11 bases lay between the germline ends. The germline V gene encodes CDR1 MNHEY and CDR2 SVGEGT. The CDR3 DNA reads as TGTGCCAGCAGTTACGTCTCGGGGGGCACTGAAGCTTTCTTT. Amino acid sequence: CASSYVSGGTEAFF.

The rearrangement links TRBV7-3 to TRBJ1-1; D ambiguous. This CDR3 is built from 14 residues. Germline lookup yields CDR1 SGHTA and CDR2 FQGTGA. The V gene lost 3 bases and the J gene lost 4 bases, with 12 bases spanning the gap. CDR3 region: CASSFMSQGTEAFF. The CDR3 bases are TGTGCCAGCAGCTTCATGAGTCAAGGCACTGAAGCTTTCTTT.

This clonotype came up a few times. The chain carries TRBV5-1 and TRBJ2-1, with 11 bases fitting TRBD2. Germline V CDR1 and CDR2: SGHRS, YFSETQ. The length of the CDR3 is 16 residues. V was clipped by 1 base and J by 6 bases; unmatched bases: 6. CDR3 loop: CASSLSGLAGPNEQFF. As DNA, the CDR3 is TGCGCCAGCAGCTTGTCCGGACTAGCGGGCCCCAATGAGCAGTTCTTC.

The CDR3 DNA reads as TGTGCCAGCTCGGTATTCGGGTCCTATGGCTACACCTTC. It encodes CASSVFGSYGYTF. The genes are TRBV12-3 or TRBV12-4 and TRBJ1-2; D is unclear. Trimming stripped 8 bases from V and 4 bases from J, with 14 bases between. The CDR3 runs to 13 residues.

This clonotype was picked up a small number of times. The V call is TRBV5-1, the J call TRBJ2-3; possibly TRBD2 for D (5 bases). The CDR3 covers 13 residues. Germline loops: CDR1 SGHRS, CDR2 YFSETQ. V was pared by 2 bases and J by 6 bases, with 10 bases between. The DNA for the CDR3 is TGCGCCAGCAGCTTTCTAGCCTACGATACGCAGTATTTT. As protein: CASSFLAYDTQYF.

The chain employs TRBV7-2 and TRBJ2-2, with D possibly being TRBD2 (5 bases). V shed 4 bases and J shed 4 bases, with 10 bases lying between them. The CDR3 runs 14 residues. Germline V CDR1 and CDR2: SGHTA, FQGNSA. The CDR3: CASSWTGVTGELFF. CDR3 DNA: TGTGCCAGCAGCTGGACTGGGGTCACCGGGGAGCTGTTTTTT.

The CDR3 DNA is TGTGCCATCAGTGCCCTGAAGCCGGGGGTAAACGGGGCTGCCGAGCAGTACGTC. Encoded protein: CAISALKPGVNGAAEQYV. The J gene is TRBJ2-7, the V gene TRBV10-3; possible D gene TRBD2, 6 bases. This CDR3 has 18 residues. V dropped 4 bases and J dropped 6 bases, with 28 bases sitting between them. Germline V gives CDR1 ENHRY, CDR2 SYGVKD.

The genes are TRBV9 and TRBJ2-4; D may be TRBD2 (5 bases). Germline assignment: CDR1 SGDLS and CDR2 YYNGEE. CDR3 length: 16 residues. Trimming pared 0 bases from V and 3 bases from J, leaving 13 bases between. DNA for the CDR3: TGTGCCAGCAGCGTAGATCCCGGGAAAGGCAAAAACATTCAGTACTTC. It is translated as CASSVDPGKGKNIQYF.

The chain has TRBV11-2 and TRBJ2-2, with TRBD2 identical over 7 bases. V gave up 8 bases and J gave up 7 bases; unmatched junction bases: 10. The CDR3 loop spans 14 amino acids. CDR1 SGHAT and CDR2 FQNNGV come from the germline V gene. The CDR3 is CASRWGGVIGELFF. The CDR3 coding sequence is TGTGCCAGCCGATGGGGAGGGGTGATCGGGGAGCTGTTTTTT.

The chain links TRBV10-3 to TRBJ2-5; no reliable D call. CDR3 size: 13 residues. V was cut by 4 bases and J by 2 bases, with 8 bases left in between. The V gene's germline CDR1 is ENHRY and CDR2 SYGVKD. The chain's CDR3 is CAISGALQETQYF. Here the CDR3 DNA reads TGTGCCATCAGTGGGGCACTACAAGAGACCCAGTACTTC.

This sequence joins TRBV7-3 and TRBJ2-1, with 7 bases aligning to TRBD1. Per germline, CDR1 SGHTA and CDR2 FQGTGA. The length of the CDR3 is 16 residues. The V and J ends lost 5 bases and 0 bases, in that order; junction bases with no gene match: 7. In DNA form, the CDR3 reads TGTGCCAGCAGCACCTCGGGACAGAGCTCCTACAATGAGCAGTTCTTC. The encoded protein is CASSTSGQSSYNEQFF.

This chain connects TRBV6-2 or TRBV6-3 to TRBJ1-6; 7 nucleotides match TRBD1. CDR1 is MNHEY and CDR2 is SVGEGT in the germline V gene. CDR3 size: 12 residues. Unmatched junction bases numbered 3, after V lost 6 bases and J lost 10 bases. The CDR3 DNA is TGTGCCAGCAGAAGGGACAGCTCACCCCTCCACTTT. This sequence encodes CASRRDSSPLHF.

The table lists this clonotype with a few counts. The chain is built from TRBV7-3 and TRBJ2-3; D gene uncertain. CDR1 and CDR2 from the germline V gene are SGHTA and FQGTGA. The CDR3 has 15 residues. Trimming left V 2 bases short and J 1 base short, with 10 bases between. CDR3 bases: TGTGCCAGCAGCTTAGAGAATCTCGGCACAGATACGCAGTATTTT. Translation: CASSLENLGTDTQYF.

In this sample, this clonotype turned up many times. V and J are TRBV7-6 and TRBJ2-6; the D call may be TRBD1 or TRBD2 (6 bases each). Germline CDR1 and CDR2: SGHVS and FNYEAQ. This CDR3 contains 16 residues. V lost 2 bases, J lost 2 bases, and 10 bases lay in between. The CDR3 reads CASSLLGGAGANVLTF. The CDR3 DNA follows: TGTGCCAGCAGCTTATTGGGGGGCGCTGGGGCCAACGTCCTGACTTTC.

The V and J genes are TRBV18 and TRBJ2-2, with TRBD1 matching 7 bases. The V segment lost 4 bases and the J segment 2 bases; nucleotides outside the gene matches: 7. Per germline, CDR1 KGHSH and CDR2 LQKENI. The CDR3 runs 16 residues. For the CDR3, the DNA is TGTGCCAGCTCACGATGGCAGGGGGACAACACCGGGGAGCTGTTTTTT. It encodes CASSRWQGDNTGELFF.

The chain has TRBV29-1 and TRBJ2-3; 9 bases line up with TRBD2. The V gene's germline CDR1 is SQVTM and CDR2 ANQGSEA. The CDR3 loop spans 15 amino acids. The V gene end was trimmed by 7 bases and the J gene end by 2 bases; junction bases not matched to a gene: 10. CDR3 bases: TGCAGCGCCGGGGGAGCGGGAGGAGTCACAGATACGCAGTATTTT. As protein: CSAGGAGGVTDTQYF.

This rearrangement joins TRBV9 to TRBJ1-1; D perhaps matches TRBD1 (5 bases). V lost 1 base, J lost 0 bases, and 10 bases lay in between. CDR1 and CDR2 (germline): SGDLS, YYNGEE. The CDR3 extends over 15 amino acids. The CDR3 sequence: CASSVTGLMNTEAFF. CDR3 coding DNA: TGTGCCAGCAGCGTAACAGGTTTAATGAACACTGAAGCTTTCTTT.

This clonotype was seen only a few times. The rearrangement joins TRBV4-1 to TRBJ2-1; no clear D gene. In germline, CDR1 is MGHRA, CDR2 YSYEKL. V dropped 0 bases and J dropped 3 bases, with 12 bases sitting between them. This CDR3 region has 16 residues. The CDR3 here is CASSQEADESYNEQFF. CDR3 bases: TGCGCCAGCAGCCAAGAGGCCGATGAGAGCTACAATGAGCAGTTCTTC.

The chain is built from TRBV5-5 and TRBJ1-3; D is possibly TRBD1 (6 bases). The CDR3 has 16 amino acids. V was cut by 4 bases and J by 4 bases, with 18 bases left in between. CDR1 SGHKS and CDR2 YYEKEE come from the germline V gene (reference sequence). CDR3 bases: TGTGCCAGCAGCCCGGGGGGGCAGGCGCCCGGAAACACCATATATTTT. It yields the protein CASSPGGQAPGNTIYF. The full variable domain, rest sourced from reference TRBV5-5 and TRBJ1-3, is DAGVTQSPTHLIKTRGQQVTLRCSPISGHKSVSWYQQVLGQGPQFIFQYYEKEERGRGNFPDRFSARQFPNYSSELNVNALLLGDSALYLCASSPGGQAPGNTIYFGEGSWLTVV.